This TCR beta chain was sequenced in a study of T cell responses to AZD1222 COVID-19 vaccine. Background on the study: Analysis merged second doses at about 4 or about 12 weeks. Overall study results and limits: The span of vaccine-associated CD4 TCRs extended across spike, with dominance at 160-218 and 743-854. Per reports, nearly half of all spike-specific TCRs target regions that are unmutated in variants. Clonal diversity may have been underestimated, and the donors were mostly white British, with more females than males.

Data came from immunoSEQ multiplex PCR; TCRdb stores just in-frame clones and leaves some out. The top ten hold less than 3.5% of the sample, which has about 97,000 clones, around nine tenths seen once. On this clone: Its antigen remains unidentified.

CDR1 is MGHRA and CDR2 is YSYEKL in the germline V gene. V was pared by 1 base and J by 8 bases, with 17 bases between. The CDR3 is 15 residues long. This clonotype originated in an adult in good health. This sample comprised peripheral blood, obtained on day 0 of AZD1222 vaccination. The chain links TRBV4-1 to TRBJ1-2; D gene uncertain. The CDR3 reads CASSQAVSVSGGYTF. CDR3 nucleotide sequence: TGCGCCAGCAGCCAAGCAGTGTCGGTGTCTGGAGGCTACACCTTC.